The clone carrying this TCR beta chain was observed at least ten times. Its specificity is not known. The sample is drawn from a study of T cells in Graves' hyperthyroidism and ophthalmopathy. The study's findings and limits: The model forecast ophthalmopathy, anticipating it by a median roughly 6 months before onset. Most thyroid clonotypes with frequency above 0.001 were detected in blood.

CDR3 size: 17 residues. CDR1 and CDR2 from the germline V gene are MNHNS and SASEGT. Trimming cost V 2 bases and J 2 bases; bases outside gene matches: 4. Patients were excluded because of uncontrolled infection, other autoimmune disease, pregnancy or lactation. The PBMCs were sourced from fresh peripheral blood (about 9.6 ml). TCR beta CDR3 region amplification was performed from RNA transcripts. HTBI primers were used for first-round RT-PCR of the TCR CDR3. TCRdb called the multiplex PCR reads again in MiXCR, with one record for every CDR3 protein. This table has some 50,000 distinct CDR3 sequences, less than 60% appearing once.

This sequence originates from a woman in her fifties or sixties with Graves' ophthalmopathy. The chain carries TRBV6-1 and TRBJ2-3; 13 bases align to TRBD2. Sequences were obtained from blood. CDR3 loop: CASSERGLAGLTDTQYF. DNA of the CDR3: TGTGCCAGCAGTGAAAGGGGACTAGCGGGGCTCACAGATACGCAGTATTTT.